Presented here are 14 T cell receptor beta chains from one specimen sequenced in a study of blood T cell repertoires in COVID-19. The assay was immunoSEQ multiplex PCR, and TCRdb's table has in-frame clones only and misses some. Of more than 200,000 clones listed, around 90% are singletons. Sample: PBMCs or T cells enriched from blood (not recorded which). These receptors all stem from a woman in her twenties or thirties who had been exposed to COVID-19.

The V gene is TRBV6-5, the J gene TRBJ1-6; maybe TRBD1 (5 bases). The CDR3 runs 11 residues. Between the trimmed V and J ends, which lost 6 bases and 14 bases, there was a span of 11 bases. Per germline, CDR1 MNHEY and CDR2 SVGAGI. The chain's CDR3 is CASSREGTLHF. The CDR3 DNA reads TGTGCCAGCAGCCGGGAGGGGACCCTCCACTTT.

This clone was detected a few times. V gene TRBV29-1 combines with J gene TRBJ2-3; D gene ambiguous. From germline, CDR1 is SQVTM and CDR2 ANQGSEA. With 2 bases removed from V and 0 bases from J, the gap between germline ends came to 6 bases. This CDR3 contains 13 residues. The CDR3 here is CSVESASTDTQYF. The CDR3 bases are TGCAGCGTTGAAAGCGCGAGCACAGATACGCAGTATTTT.

CDR3 DNA sequence: TGCAGCGTTACCCAGGGGGAAGGAGGCAATCAGCCCCAGCATTTT. The encoded protein is CSVTQGEGGNQPQHF. The V and J genes are TRBV29-1 and TRBJ1-5, with 7 bases that match TRBD1. Unmatched junction bases numbered 9, after V lost 5 bases and J lost 2 bases. Germline V lookup: CDR1 SQVTM, CDR2 ANQGSEA. This CDR3 region has 15 residues.

The chain carries TRBV3-1 (or the pseudogene TRBV3-2) and TRBJ1-2, with D perhaps matching TRBD1 (6 bases). The CDR3 loop spans 12 amino acids. Between the trimmed V and J ends, which lost 4 bases and 6 bases, there was a span of 9 bases. Germline CDR1 is LGHDT and CDR2 is YNNKEL (reference sequence). Here the CDR3 DNA reads TGTGCCAGCAGCCTAGGGGGTAATGGCTACACCTTC. Encoded protein: CASSLGGNGYTF.

This clone was seen a few times. The chain joins TRBV19 to TRBJ1-5, with a weak D call TRBD1 (6 bases). The CDR3 spans 14 residues. The ends were cut back, 1 base at V and 5 bases at J, with 9 bases in the middle. The germline CDR1 and CDR2 sequences are LNHDA and SQIVND (reference sequence). Written as DNA, the CDR3 is TGTGCCAGTAGTATAGCAGGGGTTGATCAGCCCCAGCATTTT. It translates to CASSIAGVDQPQHF.

This sequence joins TRBV2 and TRBJ1-6; TRBD1 matches at 8 bases. J lost 16 bases, V lost 6 bases, and 17 bases had no gene match. This CDR3 is 15 amino acids long. The V gene's germline CDR1 is SNHLY and CDR2 FYNNEI. CDR3 sequence: CASRTTGTGLSFLHF. The DNA of the CDR3 is TGTGCCAGCAGAACAACCGGGACAGGCTTGTCCTTTCTCCACTTT. The full variable domain, in which reference TRBV2 and TRBJ1-6 provide the parts outside the CDR3, is EPEVTQTPSHQVTQMGQEVILRCVPISNHLYFYWYRQILGQKVEFLVSFYNNEISEKSEIFDDQFSVERPDGSNFTLKIRSTKLEDSAMYFCASRTTGTGLSFLHFGNGTRLTVT.

The chain couples TRBV29-1 to TRBJ2-3; 11 bases are shared with TRBD2. Germline-derived CDR1 and CDR2 are SQVTM and ANQGSEA. The CDR3 consists of 15 residues. With 5 bases clipped from V and 0 bases from J, the junction kept 4 bases outside the gene matches. CDR3: CSVPTSGISTDTQYF. The CDR3 nucleotides are TGCAGCGTTCCGACTAGCGGGATTAGCACAGATACGCAGTATTTT.

The chain is built from TRBV27 and TRBJ2-2; 16 positions agree with TRBD2. Trimming took 5 bases from V and 4 from J; bases not matched to a gene: 10. Germline assignment: CDR1 MNHEY and CDR2 SMNVEV (reference sequence). This CDR3 region has 19 residues. For the CDR3, the DNA is TGTGCCAGCAGTCCGCCGGGACTAGCGGGAGGGGGCTTCACCGGGGAGCTGTTTTTT. This encodes CASSPPGLAGGGFTGELFF.

The chain has TRBV21-1 and TRBJ2-3; no check of the table's D call, TRBD1, against the DNA was made. TRBV21-1 is assigned pseudogene status. The length of the CDR3 is 14 residues. The CDR3 is CASSIRTITDTQYF. The CDR3 DNA is TGTGCCAGCAGCATCAGGACAATCACGGATACGCAGTATTTT.

This sequence joins TRBV9 and TRBJ2-7; 9 bases are shared with TRBD1. V was clipped by 0 bases and J by 6 bases; unmatched bases: 1. Germline V gene data show CDR1 as SGDLS and CDR2 as YYNGEE. This CDR3 has 13 amino acids. The CDR3: CASSVGTGVEQYF. The CDR3 nucleotides are TGTGCCAGCAGCGTAGGGACAGGGGTCGAGCAGTACTTC.

This clone was seen a single time. The CDR3 is CASSRGQLGGIAKNIQYF. CDR3 DNA: TGTGCCAGCAGCAGGGGACAATTGGGCGGGATAGCCAAAAACATTCAGTACTTC. The V gene is TRBV7-9, the J gene TRBJ2-4; D is possibly TRBD1 or TRBD2 (6 bases each). Per germline, CDR1 SEHNR and CDR2 FQNEAQ (reference sequence). V shed 5 bases and J shed 0 bases, with 20 bases lying between them. CDR3 length equals 18 residues.

J is TRBJ2-4 and V is TRBV12-3 or TRBV12-4, with 7 bases fitting TRBD2. The junction had 0 bases not matched to a gene; V was cut back by 8 bases and J by 5 bases. The CDR3 spans 11 residues. The CDR3 loop is CASRGENIQYF. As DNA, the CDR3 is TGTGCCAGCCGGGGGGAAAACATTCAGTACTTC.

The CDR3 nucleotides read TGTGCCAGCAGCTCTCTTAAAAACATTCAGTACTTC. Its protein is CASSSLKNIQYF. The chain joins TRBV7-9 to TRBJ2-4; D not certain. The ends were cut back, 4 bases at V and 4 bases at J, with 5 bases in the middle. The CDR3 loop spans 12 amino acids. CDR1 is SEHNR and CDR2 is FQNEAQ in the germline V gene (reference sequence).

The V and J genes are TRBV14 and TRBJ2-3; 10 bases fit TRBD2. The CDR3 is 21 residues long. The trim removed 4 bases at V and 2 bases at J, leaving 21 bases unmatched. The germline V gene encodes CDR1 SGHDN and CDR2 FVKESK. The CDR3 nucleotides read TGTGCCAGCAGCCCAACTTCGGCCGGGACTAGCGATTACCTTCCCACAGATACGCAGTATTTT. It translates to CASSPTSAGTSDYLPTDTQYF.